This T cell receptor (beta chain) derives from a study of blood T cell repertoires in COVID-19 (TCRdb year 2020). The study in broad terms: The collaborator samples originated in the United States, Italy and Spain and spanned the acute and convalescent phases of COVID-19. The material from the prospective study consisted of cDNA or gDNA derived from T cells, B-cell-depleted T cells, or PBMCs. The dataset comprised deeply sampled blood TCRbeta repertoires from subjects exposed to, actively infected with, or recovered from COVID-19. The repertoires were released in a freely available public database intended as a resource for research on the immune response to SARS-CoV-2. Samples came from the ongoing ImmuneRACE study (first 160 participants) plus 1,254 subjects from 6 global collaborators. A de-identified subject ID, COVID-19 status, age in years and sex were almost always included in the sample metadata. Where available, HLA class I and class II types were taken from metadata supplied by the sample provider and were not determined by assay-based typing. Overall study results and their limits: How much clinical and demographic metadata was included differed by source and by participant, and the metadata was provided uncurated.

CDR1 is given as MDHEN and CDR2 as SYDVKM, both from the germline V gene. The CDR3 has 15 amino acids, counting the end cysteine and phenylalanine. This entry keeps only the CDR3 DNA: 45 bases, framed from base 1. At the junction V is shortened by 5 bases and J by 2 bases, with 13 bases in between. A word on this clone: No cognate antigen has been identified for it. No per-base quality is available; no much larger clone lies one base away.

Participants in the prospective study were enrolled through a virtual design, were aged roughly 18 to 90 years, and lived in roughly 24 United States geographic areas. In the prospective study, participants were assigned to cohorts based on the clinical history participants reported in a screening survey and a study questionnaire. Mobile phlebotomists in the prospective study collected whole blood, serum and a nasopharyngeal or oropharyngeal swab from every participant. Prospective study participants could optionally give additional blood draws and questionnaires over an approximately two-month period. Before DNA extraction, prospective study blood samples were shipped either frozen or at room temperature. TCRbeta CDR3 regions were amplified from genomic DNA by means of the immunoSEQ Assay, a bias-controlled multiplex PCR. In the paper's pipeline: The number of nucleated cells in each sample was estimated from the amplification of reference gene primers within the assay. Sequence reads were collapsed and filtered to measure the absolute abundance of every unique TCRbeta CDR3 rearrangement. Productive Simpson clonality was computed per sample as the square root of Simpson's diversity index over productive rearrangements. TCRdb's version of the immuneACCESS table is confined to in-frame rearrangements and falls short of the full clone set. An unresolved V gene accounts for under half of the shortfall where checked; the remainder is of unknown origin. V, J and clone size reflect that table, while D and trimming were determined from the DNA. The sample includes a few hundred thousand clones, with 80% to 90% observed a single time. The ten top clones hold 3.5% to 4% of the sample.

The rearranged chain carries TRBV28 and TRBJ1-3, with a tentative D gene TRBD1 over 6 matching bases. The material sequenced was PBMCs or T cells enriched from blood (not recorded which). The TCR was taken from a woman aged 40 to 49 with acute COVID-19. The nucleotide sequence is TGTGCCAGCAGTGGGGGGGCTCTGACTGGAAACACCATATATTTT. Its protein product is CASSGGALTGNTIYF.